These T cell receptor beta chains were read from a single sample in a study of blood T cell repertoires in COVID-19. Produced via immunoSEQ multiplex PCR; TCRdb's table is partial and in-frame only. The table lists 160,000 or so clones, 78% of them singletons. What was sequenced was peripheral blood. Source of these receptors: a woman aged 80 or over with acute or convalescent COVID-19. CDR3s include the opening cysteine and the closing phenylalanine or tryptophan. A D gene is named only where the DNA matches it firmly. Clone size appears in some rows only: once, few, many, or a class for an expanded clone.

J | D | V | length | size | CDR3 | DNA
TRBJ2-2 | NA | TRBV7-9 | 19 | NA | CASSLGFQGLTYDTGELFF | TGTGCCAGCAGCTTAGGTTTTCAGGGCCTCACCTATGATACCGGGGAGCTGTTTTTT
TRBJ1-2 | NA | TRBV28 | 15 | NA | CASSSPRGGGYGYTF | TGTGCCAGCAGTTCCCCCCGGGGAGGCGGCTATGGCTACACCTTC
TRBJ2-1 | TRBD2 | TRBV5-1 | 16 | once | CASSPGSAGAANEQFF | TGCGCCAGCAGCCCCGGGTCTGCGGGAGCTGCCAATGAGCAGTTCTTC
TRBJ2-5 | NA | TRBV5-6 | 18 | NA | CASSFLLGPISAKETQYF | TGTGCCAGCAGCTTCCTACTGGGGCCGATCAGCGCCAAAGAGACCCAGTACTTC
TRBJ1-1 | NA | TRBV20-1 | 13 | NA | CSASGQVNTEAFF | TGCAGTGCTAGTGGGCAGGTGAACACTGAAGCTTTCTTT
TRBJ1-3 | NA | TRBV28 | 12 | few | CASSLDTVSLSF | TGTGCCAGCAGTTTAGATACTGTATCCCTGAGTTTT
TRBJ1-2 | NA | TRBV9 | 16 | NA | CASSTRGAPKNYGYTF | TGTGCCAGCAGCACCCGGGGAGCTCCGAAAAACTATGGCTACACCTTC
TRBJ2-7 | NA | TRBV11-2 | 12 | NA | CASSLDRYEQYF | TGTGCCAGCAGCTTAGACAGGTACGAGCAGTACTTC
TRBJ2-7 | NA | TRBV19 | 12 | NA | CATTDGSYEQYF | TGTGCCACTACTGACGGGTCCTACGAGCAGTACTTC
TRBJ2-3 | NA | TRBV21-1 | 16 | NA | CASSKGPTSATDTQYF | TGTGCCAGCAGCAAAGGCCCCACCTCCGCGACAGATACGCAGTATTTT
TRBJ1-4 | NA | TRBV6-1 | 13 | NA | CASSDGAREKLFF | TGTGCCAGCAGTGATGGAGCGAGGGAAAAACTGTTTTTT
TRBJ2-6 | TRBD2 | TRBV7-9 | 18 | NA | CASSFSGIKIKGANVLTF | TGTGCCAGCAGCTTTAGCGGGATTAAGATTAAGGGGGCCAACGTCCTGACTTTC
TRBJ1-2 | TRBD1 | TRBV19 | 14 | NA | CASSTGDRVYGYTF | TGTGCCAGTAGTACGGGGGACAGGGTCTATGGCTACACCTTC
TRBJ1-2 | TRBD1 | TRBV28 | 14 | NA | CASSLGTGVGGYTF | TGTGCCAGCAGTCTCGGGACAGGAGTGGGTGGCTACACCTTC
TRBJ2-1 | TRBD2 | TRBV19 | 15 | NA | CASKPVASGTYEQFF | TGTGCCAGTAAACCTGTGGCTAGCGGGACCTATGAGCAGTTCTTC
TRBJ2-7 | NA | TRBV5-4 | 17 | NA | CASSFNTGGGSSYEQYF | TGTGCCAGCAGCTTCAACACAGGGGGAGGGTCTTCCTACGAGCAGTACTTC
TRBJ2-1 | NA | TRBV10-3 | 15 | NA | CAIRGGLAALNEQFF | TGTGCCATCAGGGGGGGGCTAGCGGCCCTCAATGAGCAGTTCTTC
TRBJ1-1 | TRBD1 | TRBV5-1 | 13 | NA | CASSYPDRGEAFF | TGCGCCAGCAGCTATCCCGACAGGGGTGAAGCTTTCTTT
TRBJ1-4 | NA | TRBV3-1/TRBV3-2 | 15 | NA | CASSLRVGGSEKLFF | TGTGCCAGCAGCCTCCGAGTAGGGGGAAGTGAAAAACTGTTTTTT